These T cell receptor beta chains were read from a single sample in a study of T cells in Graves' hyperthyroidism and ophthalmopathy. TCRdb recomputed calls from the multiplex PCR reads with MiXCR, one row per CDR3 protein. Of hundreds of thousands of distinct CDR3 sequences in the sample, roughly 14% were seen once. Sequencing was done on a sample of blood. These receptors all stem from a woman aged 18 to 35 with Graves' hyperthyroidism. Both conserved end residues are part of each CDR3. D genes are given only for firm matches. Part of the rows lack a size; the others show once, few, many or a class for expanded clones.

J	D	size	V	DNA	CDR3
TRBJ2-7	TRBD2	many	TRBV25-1	TGTGCCAGCAGTGAAGGTGAGGTAGCGGGAGGGCACTACGAGCAGTACTTC	CASSEGEVAGGHYEQYF
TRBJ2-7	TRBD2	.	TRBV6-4	TGTGCCAGCAGCCCCTTCGGACTAGCAGTCGGCGAGCAGTACTTC	CASSPFGLAVGEQYF
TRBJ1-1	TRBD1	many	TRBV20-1	TGCAGTGCTAGGGGACAGAAGAACACTGAAGCTTTCTTT	CSARGQKNTEAFF
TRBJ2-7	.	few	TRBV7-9	TGTGCCAGCAGCTTTGGAGGGATTGGGTACGAGCAGTACTTC	CASSFGGIGYEQYF
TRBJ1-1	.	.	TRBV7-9	TGTGCCAGCAGCCCAGCGGGAACGAACACTGAAGCTTTCTTT	CASSPAGTNTEAFF
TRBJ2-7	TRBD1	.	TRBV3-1	TGTGCCAGCAGCCAAGCGCCGGGACAGGGTTCCTACGAGCAGTACTTC	CASSQAPGQGSYEQYF
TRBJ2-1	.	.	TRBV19	TGTGCCAGTAGTATCTCGGGATACAACAATGAGCAGTTCTTC	CASSISGYNNEQFF
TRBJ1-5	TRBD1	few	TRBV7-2	TGTGCCAGCAGCCCCGGGACAGGGAGCAGGAATCAGCCCCAGCATTTT	CASSPGTGSRNQPQHF
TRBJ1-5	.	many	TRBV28	TGTGCCAGCAGTCCCCCAGGGAAGCGAAACAATCAGCCCCAGCATTTT	CASSPPGKRNNQPQHF
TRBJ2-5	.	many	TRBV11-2	TGTGCCAGCAGCTTAGATCCGGCCGGAACCCAGTACTTC	CASSLDPAGTQYF
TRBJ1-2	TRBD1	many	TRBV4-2	TGTGCCAGCAGCCAACGACAGGGTATCTATGGCTACACCTTC	CASSQRQGIYGYTF
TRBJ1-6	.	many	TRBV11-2	TGTGCCAGCAGCTGGGGGACTGCGTATAATTCACCCCTCCACTTT	CASSWGTAYNSPLHF
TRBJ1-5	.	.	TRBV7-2	TGTGCCAGCAGCTTAGTCAGTGGCAGCAATCAGCCCCAGCATTTT	CASSLVSGSNQPQHF
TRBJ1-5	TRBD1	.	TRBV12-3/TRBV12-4	TGTGCCAGCAAGTCGGGACAGGGTAGCAATCAGCCCCAGCATTTT	CASKSGQGSNQPQHF
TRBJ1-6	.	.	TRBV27	TGTGCCAGCAGTCCGAAGAGGTATAATTCACCCCTCCACTTT	CASSPKRYNSPLHF
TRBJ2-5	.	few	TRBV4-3	TGCGCCAGCAGCCAAGGCCCTCGGGGAGGCCAAGAGACCCAGTACTTC	CASSQGPRGGQETQYF
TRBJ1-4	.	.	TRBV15	TGTGCCACCAGCAGAGATGTCTCAACTAATGAAAAACTGTTTTTT	CATSRDVSTNEKLFF
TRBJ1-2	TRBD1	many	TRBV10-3	TGTGCCAGCAGGGACAGGGGGCTAATAGGCTACACCTTC	CASRDRGLIGYTF
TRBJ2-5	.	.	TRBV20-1	TGCAGTGTTGACGGCGAGACCCAGTACTTC	CSVDGETQYF
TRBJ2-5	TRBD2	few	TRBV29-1	TGCAGCGTTGAAGATTACGGGGGGAAGACCCAGTACTTC	CSVEDYGGKTQYF
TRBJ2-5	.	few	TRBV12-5	TGTGCTAGTGGCTTTGCCCCTCAAGAGACCCAGTACTTC	CASGFAPQETQYF
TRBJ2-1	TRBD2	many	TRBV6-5	TGTGCCAGCAGTTACCAGATAGCGGGAGGGCACAATGAGCAGTTCTTC	CASSYQIAGGHNEQFF
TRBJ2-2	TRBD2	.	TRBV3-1	TGTGCCAGCAGCCTGGAGGGATTAGCGGGGGGAAACACCGGGGAGCTGTTTTTT	CASSLEGLAGGNTGELFF
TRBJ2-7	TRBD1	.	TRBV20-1	TGCAGCCTAACAGCAGGGGGCGACGAGCAGTACTTC	CSLTAGGDEQYF
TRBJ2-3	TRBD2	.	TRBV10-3	TGTGCCATCAGTGAGCTAGCGGGAGATAGAAATACGCAGTATTTT	CAISELAGDRNTQYF
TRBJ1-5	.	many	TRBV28	TGTGCCAGCAGTTTATGGAGGGTAATCGATCGAGTCGAGGATCAGCCCCAGCATTTT	CASSLWRVIDRVEDQPQHF
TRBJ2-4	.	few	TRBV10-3	TGTGCCATCAGTGATGGGCGAGACATTCAGTACTTC	CAISDGRDIQYF
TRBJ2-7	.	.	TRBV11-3	TGTGCCAGCAGCTTTGGTAGGGTCGGGGGCTACGAGCAGTACTTC	CASSFGRVGGYEQYF
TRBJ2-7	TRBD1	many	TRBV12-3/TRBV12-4	TGTGCCAGCAGTTTATCAGGGACAGCCCTTTACGAGCAGTACTTC	CASSLSGTALYEQYF
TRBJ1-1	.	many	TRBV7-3	TGTGCCAGCAGCTTAAGCACGGGGAACACTGAAGCTTTCTTT	CASSLSTGNTEAFF
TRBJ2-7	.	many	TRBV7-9	TGTGCCAGCAGCCCTGCCGGTTCCTTAGGGGGCGAGCAGTACTTC	CASSPAGSLGGEQYF
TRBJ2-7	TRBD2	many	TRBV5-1	TGCGCCAGCAGCTTGGTAGGGGAGGGGATCGAGCAGTACTTC	CASSLVGEGIEQYF
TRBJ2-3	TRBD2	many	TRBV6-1	TGTGCCAGCAGAACGCTAGCGGGAGATGTGGATACGCAGTATTTT	CASRTLAGDVDTQYF
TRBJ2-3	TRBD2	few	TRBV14	TGTGCCAGCAGCCGAAAGAGGTCCAGCCTAGCGGGGAACGCAGATACGCAGTATTTT	CASSRKRSSLAGNADTQYF
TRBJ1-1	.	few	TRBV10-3	TGTGCCATCAGTGGGACTCCAGTGAACACTGAAGCTTTCTTT	CAISGTPVNTEAFF
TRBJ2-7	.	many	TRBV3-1	TGTGCCAGCAGCGATCTGATCACCTACGAGCAGTACTTC	CASSDLITYEQYF
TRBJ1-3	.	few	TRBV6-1	TGTGCCAGCAGGGGGACCGAATCTGGAAACACCATATATTTT	CASRGTESGNTIYF
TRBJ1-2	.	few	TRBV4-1	TGCGCCAGCAGCCAAGAATCGGACTATGGCTACACCTTC	CASSQESDYGYTF
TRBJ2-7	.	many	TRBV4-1	TGCGCCAGCAGCCGGACGGAGTACTACGAGCAGTACTTC	CASSRTEYYEQYF
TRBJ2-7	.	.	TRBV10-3	TGTGCCATCAGTGAGGTGTTGCAGGCCGGTTACGAGCAGTACTTC	CAISEVLQAGYEQYF
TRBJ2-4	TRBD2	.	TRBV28	TGTGCCAGCAGTTTAGGTCTAGCGGGGCCGTTAGCCAAAAACATTCAGTACTTC	CASSLGLAGPLAKNIQYF
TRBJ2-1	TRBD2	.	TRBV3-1	TGTGCCAGCAGCTTTCGCTTAGCGGGGGGAAACAATGAGCAGTTCTTC	CASSFRLAGGNNEQFF
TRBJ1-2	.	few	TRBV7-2	TGTGCCAGCAGCTTAGTTAAGTCGGACTTAGCGGGCGGCTACACCTTC	CASSLVKSDLAGGYTF
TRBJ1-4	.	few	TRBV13	TGTGCCAGCAGCCCAAACCGGGTCCTGAATGAAAAACTGTTTTTT	CASSPNRVLNEKLFF
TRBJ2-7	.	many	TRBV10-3	TGTGCCATTAAAAAGACAGCATGGGGGATTGGGCAGTACTTC	CAIKKTAWGIGQYF
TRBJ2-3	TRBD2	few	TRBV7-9	TGTGCCAGCAGCTTAGTTCTGGCTAGCGGGTGGGATACGCAGTATTTT	CASSLVLASGWDTQYF
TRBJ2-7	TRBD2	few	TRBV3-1	TGTGCCAGCAGCCCCCGGGACTACTCCTACGAGCAGTACTTC	CASSPRDYSYEQYF
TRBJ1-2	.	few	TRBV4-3	TGCGCCAGCAGCCAAGCCGGGACAACTAACTATGGCTACACCTTC	CASSQAGTTNYGYTF
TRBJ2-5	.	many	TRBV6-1	TGTGCCAGCAGTGACAGCATTGGACCGGAGACCCAGTACTTC	CASSDSIGPETQYF
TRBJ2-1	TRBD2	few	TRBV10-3	TGTGCCATCAGTGAGAGAGGGCTAGCGGGGGGTGATGAGCAGTTCTTC	CAISERGLAGGDEQFF
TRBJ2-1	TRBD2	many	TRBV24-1	TGTGCCACCAGTGACCGGACTAGCGGAGAGCAGTTCTTC	CATSDRTSGEQFF
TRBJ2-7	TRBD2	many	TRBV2	TGTGCCAGCAGCGCCAAGCGGGGGGCCACCTACGAGCAGTACTTC	CASSAKRGATYEQYF
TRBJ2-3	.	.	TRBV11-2	TGTGCCAGCAGCTTTACGCGTACTCTCACAGATACGCAGTATTTT	CASSFTRTLTDTQYF
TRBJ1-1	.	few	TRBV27	TGTGCCAGCAGTTTTGGGGGACAGAACACTGAAGCTTTCTTT	CASSFGGQNTEAFF
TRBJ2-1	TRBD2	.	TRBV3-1	TGTGCCAGCAGCCCCGAGCGCGGGAGGGGGTCCTACAATGAGCAGTTCTTC	CASSPERGRGSYNEQFF